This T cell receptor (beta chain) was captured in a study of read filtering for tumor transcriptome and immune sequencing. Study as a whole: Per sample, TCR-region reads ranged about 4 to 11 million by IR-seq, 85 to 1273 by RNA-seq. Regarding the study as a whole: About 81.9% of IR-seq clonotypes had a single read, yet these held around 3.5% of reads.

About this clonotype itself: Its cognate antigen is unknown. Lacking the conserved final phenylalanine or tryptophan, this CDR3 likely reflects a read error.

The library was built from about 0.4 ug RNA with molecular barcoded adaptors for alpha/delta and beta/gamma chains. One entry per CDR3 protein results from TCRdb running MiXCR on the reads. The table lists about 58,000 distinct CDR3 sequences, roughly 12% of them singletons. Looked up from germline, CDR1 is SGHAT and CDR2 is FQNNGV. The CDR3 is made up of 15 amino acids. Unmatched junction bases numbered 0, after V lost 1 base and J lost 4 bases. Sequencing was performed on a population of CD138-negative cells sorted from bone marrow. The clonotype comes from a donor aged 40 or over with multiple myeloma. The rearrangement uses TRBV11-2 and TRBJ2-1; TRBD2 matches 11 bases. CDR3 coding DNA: TGTGCCAGCAGCTTAGGACTAGCGGGATACAATGAGCAGTTCTCC. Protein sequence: CASSLGLAGYNEQFS.